The sample holds a few counts of the clone carrying this T cell receptor (beta chain). Its target is unknown. The data were obtained in a study of T-cell memory formation after mild COVID-19. Overall study: Largely, TCR clusters stayed within a single donor. Overall study findings and caveats: Clones shrinking from day 15 to 85 showed even CD4/CD8 mixes; later expanders tilted CD4+.

TCRdb used MiXCR to reprocess the 5' RACE reads, holding one entry per CDR3 protein. The profile covers over 120,000 distinct CDR3 sequences, with 15% to 20% appearing a single time and 2% to 2.5% taken by the ten largest. CDR3 length: 15 residues. The ends were cut back, 5 bases at V and 5 bases at J, with 16 bases in the middle. CDR1 is WSHSY, CDR2 SAAADI, per germline. The chain recombines TRBV10-2 with TRBJ2-1; D unresolved. What was sequenced was PBMCs or a T cell subset sorted from them (not recorded which). This receptor was taken from an adult woman who had mild COVID-19 (a few samples of this study predate the infection). Cell type and time point are not known. The CDR3 is CASSRPGLDHNEQFF. Here the CDR3 DNA reads TGCGCCAGCAGTAGACCCGGGCTAGACCACAATGAGCAGTTCTTC.